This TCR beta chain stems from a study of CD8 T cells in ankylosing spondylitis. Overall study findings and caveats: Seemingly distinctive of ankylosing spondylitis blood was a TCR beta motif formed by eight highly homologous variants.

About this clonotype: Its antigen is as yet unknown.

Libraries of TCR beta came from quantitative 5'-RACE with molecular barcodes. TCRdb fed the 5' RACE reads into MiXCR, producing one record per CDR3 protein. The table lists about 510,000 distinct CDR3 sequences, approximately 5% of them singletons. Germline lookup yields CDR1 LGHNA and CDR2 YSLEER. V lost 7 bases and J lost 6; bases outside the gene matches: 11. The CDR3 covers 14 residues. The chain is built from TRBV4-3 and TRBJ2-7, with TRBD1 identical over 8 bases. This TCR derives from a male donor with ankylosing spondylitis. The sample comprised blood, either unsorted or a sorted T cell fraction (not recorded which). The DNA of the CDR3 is TGCGCCAGCACCCCACCGACAGGGGAAAGCGAGCAGTACTTC. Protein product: CASTPPTGESEQYF.